The next 12 T cell receptor beta chains were all read from a single sample in a study of cytomegalovirus exposure and HLA in healthy donors. Primers: 60 Vbeta forward and 13 Jbeta reverse. Clones were read by immunoSEQ multiplex PCR, and TCRdb kept only the in-frame ones, dropping some. The profile shows fewer than 150,000 clones, around 63% of them singletons. Input material: PBMCs. The receptor set was obtained from a human donor in good health.

The chain couples TRBV28 to TRBJ2-6; TRBD2 matches at 8 bases. V lost 8 bases, J lost 0 bases, and 12 bases stayed unmatched. This CDR3 region has 18 residues. Per germline, CDR1 MDHEN and CDR2 SYDVKM. The CDR3 bases are TGTGCCAGCGGGACGGGGGGGGACCGCGGCTCTGGGGCCAACGTCCTGACTTTC. Its translation is CASGTGGDRGSGANVLTF. Variable domain in full (rest from reference TRBV28 and TRBJ2-6): DVKVTQSSRYLVKRTGEKVFLECVQDMDHENMFWYRQDPGLGLRLIYFSYDVKMKEKGDIPEGYSVSREKKERFSLILESASTNQTSMYLCASGTGGDRGSGANVLTFGAGSRLTVL.

This clone has only one observation. This chain connects TRBV5-4 to TRBJ2-7; 8 nucleotides line up with TRBD2. The V gene's germline CDR1 is SGHNT and CDR2 YYREEE (reference sequence). The CDR3 is made up of 16 amino acids. The J segment lost 2 bases and the V segment lost 0 bases, leaving 7 bases of the junction unmatched. The CDR3 nucleotides are TGTGCCAGCAGCTTGGGGGGGGCGGGGGGTACCTACGAGCAGTACTTC. It specifies CASSLGGAGGTYEQYF.

This rearrangement joins TRBV9 to TRBJ2-4; 14 bases agree with TRBD2. Germline assignment: CDR1 SGDLS and CDR2 YYNGEE. The CDR3 runs 19 residues. J gave up 5 bases and V 2 bases, and 12 bases lay outside the gene matches. The CDR3 DNA follows: TGTGCCAGCAGCGTCAGCTCCGGGACTAGCGGGAGCTTGGAAAACATTCAGTACTTC. It specifies CASSVSSGTSGSLENIQYF.

J is TRBJ2-7 and V is TRBV2; D gene unclear. CDR3 length: 11 amino acids. V shed 5 bases and J shed 4 bases, with 6 bases lying between them. The germline V gene encodes CDR1 SNHLY and CDR2 FYNNEI. CDR3 bases: TGTGCCAGCAGTTCTTATTACGAGCAGTACTTC. Translating gives CASSSYYEQYF.

The CDR3 DNA reads TGTGCCAGCAGTGGGGGACTAGCGGGAGCTTATGAGCAGTTCTTC. It codes for CASSGGLAGAYEQFF. V gene TRBV2 combines with J gene TRBJ2-1, with TRBD2 matching over 14 bases. With 4 bases clipped from V and 8 bases from J, the junction kept 4 bases outside the gene matches. The CDR3 totals 15 residues. Looked up from germline, CDR1 is SNHLY and CDR2 is FYNNEI.

This chain links TRBV6-1 with TRBJ2-1; 10 bases map to TRBD1. The CDR3 runs to 16 residues. With V trimmed by 0 bases and J by 7 bases, 6 bases remained unmatched. The germline V gene encodes CDR1 MNHNS and CDR2 SASEGT. The CDR3 DNA reads TGTGCCAGCAGTGAAGCCAGACAGGGGGCGAGGAATGAGCAGTTCTTC. It is translated as CASSEARQGARNEQFF.

V and J are TRBV28 and TRBJ2-1, with TRBD2 identical over 7 bases. The V gene end was trimmed by 6 bases and the J gene end by 4 bases; junction bases not matched to a gene: 12. CDR3 length: 16 amino acids. Germline lookup yields CDR1 MDHEN and CDR2 SYDVKM. CDR3 sequence: CASSSLPGLPYNEQFF. CDR3 nucleotides: TGTGCCAGCAGCTCCCTTCCGGGACTACCATACAATGAGCAGTTCTTC.

The chain couples TRBV7-2 to TRBJ2-3; no clear D. CDR3 length equals 13 residues. V was clipped by 8 bases and J by 0 bases, with 9 bases between them. Germline V gene data show CDR1 as SGHTA and CDR2 as FQGNSA. The DNA of the CDR3 is TGTGCCAGCTCGACAATTAGCACAGATACGCAGTATTTT. Protein sequence: CASSTISTDTQYF. The full variable domain, in which reference TRBV7-2 and TRBJ2-3 provide the parts outside the CDR3, is GAGVSQSPSNKVTEKGKDVELRCDPISGHTALYWYRQSLGQGLEFLIYFQGNSAPDKSGLPSDRFSAERTGGSVSTLTIQRTQQEDSAVYLCASSTISTDTQYFGPGTRLTVL.

The table lists this clone with a count of one. This rearrangement joins TRBV7-2 to TRBJ2-3, with D uncertain. Germline V gene sequence: CDR1 SGHTA, CDR2 FQGNSA. The ends were cut back, 1 base at V and 6 bases at J, with 11 bases in the middle. The CDR3 is 14 residues long. This chain's CDR3 is CASSLESPRDTQYF. The CDR3 coding sequence is TGTGCCAGCAGCTTAGAGTCTCCGAGGGATACGCAGTATTTT.

The chain couples TRBV18 to TRBJ1-5; D is uncertain. The CDR3 extends over 16 amino acids. With 3 bases removed from V and 7 bases from J, the gap between germline ends came to 19 bases. Looked up from germline, CDR1 is KGHSH and CDR2 is LQKENI. The CDR3 loop reads CASSPTLEAGGQPQHF. For the CDR3, the DNA is TGTGCCAGCTCACCGACTCTAGAGGCTGGAGGCCAGCCCCAGCATTTT. The complete variable domain, with remaining parts taken from reference TRBV18 and TRBJ1-5, reads NAGVMQNPRHLVRRRGQEARLRCSPMKGHSHVYWYRQLPEEGLKFMVYLQKENIIDESGMPKERFSAEFPKEGPSILRIQQVVRGDSAAYFCASSPTLEAGGQPQHFGDGTRLSIL.

Worth noting for this clone: One end of the junction fails to match germline, which may point to a read error. The chain combines TRBV10-3 with TRBJ2-2; the match to TRBD1 covers 7 bases. Germline-derived CDR1 and CDR2 are ENHRY and SYGVKD. The CDR3 runs to 14 residues. In DNA, the CDR3 is TGTGCCATCAGGGGGACAGAGAACACCGGGGAACTGTTTTTT. Translated: CAIRGTENTGELFF.

The CDR3 loop reads CASSPRASTDTQYF. CDR3 nucleotides: TGTGCCAGCAGTCCCAGGGCGAGCACAGATACGCAGTATTTT. This chain joins TRBV2 and TRBJ2-3; tentatively, D is TRBD1 (5 bases). Between the trimmed V and J ends, which lost 5 bases and 0 bases, there was a span of 9 bases. The CDR3 totals 14 residues. CDR1 and CDR2 from the germline V gene are SNHLY and FYNNEI.